This record concerns one T cell receptor beta chain sequence. Antigen specificity is unknown. This sample is part of a study of T cell responses to AZD1222 COVID-19 vaccine. Study-wide findings and caveats: Researchers report vaccine-associated CD4 TCRs spanning spike, with dominance at 160-218 and 743-854.

Data came from immunoSEQ multiplex PCR; TCRdb stores just in-frame clones and leaves some out. The data contain 65,000 to 100,000 clones, 75% to 95% of them singletons. Between the trimmed V and J ends, which lost 1 base and 4 bases, there was a span of 7 bases. This CDR3 is 12 amino acids long. Germline V gene sequence: CDR1 GTSNPN, CDR2 SVGIG (reference sequence). The receptor was derived from an adult who received the AZD1222 COVID-19 vaccine. V is TRBV30 and J is TRBJ1-2; no firm D call. The sample consisted of peripheral blood, taken 28 days after the second AZD1222 dose. CDR3 sequence reads: CAWSGESYGYTF. The CDR3 coding sequence is TGTGCCTGGAGTGGCGAGTCCTATGGCTACACCTTC.